This T cell receptor (beta chain) was observed in a study of blood T cells in healthy people across ages (dated by TCRdb to the mid-2010s). Some background on the complete study: Template switching captured roughly one uniquely barcoded TCR beta cDNA molecule per two T cells in model experiments. Age-related changes in TCR beta repertoire diversity were measured in the study by deep sequencing normalized with unique cDNA molecular identifiers. Donors were grouped into four age groups: young (average approximately 16 years), middle-aged (roughly 38), aged (62) and long-lived (just over 80). Donors of different ages were randomly distributed across sequencing lanes to avoid experimental bias. Using the same blood draw, the study looked at two additional independent replicas of 1 million unique cDNA reads for two donors, one aged 18 to 30 and the other aged 80 or older.

Overall study results and their limits: As age increased, observed TCR beta diversity per million T cells dropped in a roughly linear way, and a significant reduction was already evident by age roughly 36. There was a strong correlation between observed TCR beta diversity and the percentage of naive T cells measured by flow cytometry. Estimates of total diversity based on one million sequenced T cells were regarded as lower bounds and as underestimates. The CMV infection status of donors was not known, potentially confounding age-related changes in expanded clonotypes. Since profiling was done on bulk unsorted PBMCs, naive and antigen-experienced compartments could not be conclusively compared. Compared with the aged group, the long-lived group had more naive CD4+ T cells, fewer expanded clones and increased TCR diversity, suggesting age selection.

The roughly 37 donors, aged about 6 to 100 years, were systemically healthy Caucasian individuals from Russia. Roughly 10 milliliters of peripheral blood were drawn from each donor into EDTA-treated Vacutainer tubes. Ficoll-Paque density-gradient centrifugation was used to isolate PBMCs, with at least 7 million obtained per sample. Total RNA, at least 6 micrograms per sample, was extracted from PBMCs with Trizol reagent. For every donor, an aliquot of PBMCs went through flow cytometry to measure the percentages of naive CD45RAhigh/CD27high T cells. A remark on this clonotype: Its antigen target is currently unknown. No base quality values were provided; no much bigger clone lies one nucleotide off.

The library came from 5' RACE. The sequencing machine was an Illumina HiSeq 2500. The second PCR ran for about 7 to 11 cycles and used a J-beta primer mix along with a sample-barcoded 5' primer. Each TCR beta cDNA molecule received a unique molecular identifier from a template-switch 5' adaptor carrying 12 random nucleotides. Each sample yielded at least 2.5 million CDR3-containing paired-end reads. First-strand cDNA was synthesized from all RNA with the Mint cDNA synthesis kit, primed by a TRBC-specific oligonucleotide. After uracil-DNA glycosylase treatment, a first 18-cycle PCR used universal primers M1SS and BC2_uni_R on all cDNA. Per the source publication's procedure: For normalization, 1 million high-quality reads, each with a distinct molecular identifier, were randomly selected from each sample. Reads with shared molecular identifiers were discarded instead of being binned into consensus sequences. MiTCR, with a Q25 quality threshold and the strictest error-elimination algorithm, was used for CDR3 identification, clonotype clustering and error correction. A nonparametric unseen species model with Euler transformation was used to estimate lower-bound total TCR beta diversity. The public sequencing data were trimmed at Q25 with fastp and processed into clonotypes with MiXCR by TCRdb, which kept only in-frame beta chains. Every CDR3 protein is listed once, alongside the most common genes and DNA of its rows. TCRdb, rather than the study authors, made the V and J calls. The sample contains hundreds of thousands of distinct CDR3 sequences, around a fifth of them found a single time. The ten largest make up under 25% of the sample.

The CDR3 holds 15 amino acids from the cysteine to the phenylalanine. Here the CDR3 DNA is all that survives: 45 bases in frame from base 1. V drops 0 bases and J drops 6 bases, leaving 13 bases in between. CDR1 and CDR2 are read off the germline V gene as SGDLS and YYNGEE. The receptor's source is a man aged 65 to 85 in good health. Recombination joined TRBV9 with TRBJ2-4; tentative D gene TRBD1, with 6 bases matching. Sequenced sample: blood. Read as DNA, the sequence is TGTGCCAGCAGCGTAGAAGGGGGTTTGCGAAACATTCAGTACTTC. It is translated as CASSVEGGLRNIQYF.